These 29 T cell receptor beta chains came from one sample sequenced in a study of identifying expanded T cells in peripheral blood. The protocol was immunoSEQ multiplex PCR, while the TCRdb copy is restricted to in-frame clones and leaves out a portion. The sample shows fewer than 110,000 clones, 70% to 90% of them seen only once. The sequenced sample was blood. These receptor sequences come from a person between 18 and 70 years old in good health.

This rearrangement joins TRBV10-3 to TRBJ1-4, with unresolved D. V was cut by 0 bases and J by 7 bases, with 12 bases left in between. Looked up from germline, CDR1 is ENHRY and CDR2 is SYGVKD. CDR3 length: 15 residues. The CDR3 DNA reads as TGTGCCATCAGTGAGTCTAGAGGGTTAGGTGAAAAACTGTTTTTT. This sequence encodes CAISESRGLGEKLFF.

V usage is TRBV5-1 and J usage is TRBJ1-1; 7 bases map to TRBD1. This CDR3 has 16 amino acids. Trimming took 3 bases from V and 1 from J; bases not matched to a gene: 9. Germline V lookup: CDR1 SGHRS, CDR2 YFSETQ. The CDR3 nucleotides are TGCGCCAGCAGCTCCTCCCCAACAGGGGCGAACACTGAAGCTTTCTTT. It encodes CASSSSPTGANTEAFF.

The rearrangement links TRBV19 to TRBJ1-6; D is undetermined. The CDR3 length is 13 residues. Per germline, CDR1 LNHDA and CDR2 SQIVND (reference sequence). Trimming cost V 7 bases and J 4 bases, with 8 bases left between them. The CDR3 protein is CASKGDYNSPLHF. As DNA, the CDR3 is TGTGCCAGTAAAGGAGATTATAATTCACCCCTCCACTTT.

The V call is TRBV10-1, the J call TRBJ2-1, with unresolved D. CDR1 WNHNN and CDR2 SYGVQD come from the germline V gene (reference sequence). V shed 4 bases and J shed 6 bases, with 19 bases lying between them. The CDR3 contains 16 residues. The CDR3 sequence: CASSVPYFWARNEQFF. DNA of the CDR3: TGCGCCAGCAGTGTCCCCTACTTTTGGGCGCGCAATGAGCAGTTCTTC.

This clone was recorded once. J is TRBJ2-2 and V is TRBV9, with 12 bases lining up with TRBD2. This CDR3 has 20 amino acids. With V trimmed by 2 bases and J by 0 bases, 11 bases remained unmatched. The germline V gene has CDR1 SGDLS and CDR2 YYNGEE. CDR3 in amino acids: CASSVGLAGILNANTGELFF. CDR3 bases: TGTGCCAGCAGCGTCGGACTAGCGGGGATTCTTAACGCGAACACCGGGGAGCTGTTTTTT.

CDR3 sequence reads: CASRDSAVETQYF. In DNA form, the CDR3 reads TGTGCCAGCAGGGATTCAGCGGTTGAGACCCAGTACTTC. The chain uses TRBV28 and TRBJ2-5; perhaps TRBD2 as D (5 bases). The CDR3 totals 13 residues. The germline CDR1 and CDR2 sequences are MDHEN and SYDVKM. V was trimmed by 6 bases and J by 5 bases, leaving 13 bases between them.

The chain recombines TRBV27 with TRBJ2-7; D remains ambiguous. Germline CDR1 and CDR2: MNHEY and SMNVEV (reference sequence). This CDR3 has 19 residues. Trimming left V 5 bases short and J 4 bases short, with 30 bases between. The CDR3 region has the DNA TGTGCCAGCAGTCCCAAGACGGTGGGCCCCCACTCTCCCCTTTACGAGCAGTACTTC. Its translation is CASSPKTVGPHSPLYEQYF.

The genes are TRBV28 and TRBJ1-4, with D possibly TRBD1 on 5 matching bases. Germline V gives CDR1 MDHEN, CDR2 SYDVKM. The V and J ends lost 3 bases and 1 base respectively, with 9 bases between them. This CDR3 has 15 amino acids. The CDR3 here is CASSFRGVTNEKLFF. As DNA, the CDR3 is TGTGCCAGCAGTTTTCGGGGGGTAACTAATGAAAAACTGTTTTTT.

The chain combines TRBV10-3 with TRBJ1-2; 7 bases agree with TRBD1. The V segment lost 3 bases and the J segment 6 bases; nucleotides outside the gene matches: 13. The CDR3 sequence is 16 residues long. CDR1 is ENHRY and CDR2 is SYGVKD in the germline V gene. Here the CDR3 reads CAISEAGGTARNGYTF. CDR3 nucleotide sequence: TGTGCCATCAGTGAAGCCGGGGGGACAGCAAGGAATGGCTACACCTTC.

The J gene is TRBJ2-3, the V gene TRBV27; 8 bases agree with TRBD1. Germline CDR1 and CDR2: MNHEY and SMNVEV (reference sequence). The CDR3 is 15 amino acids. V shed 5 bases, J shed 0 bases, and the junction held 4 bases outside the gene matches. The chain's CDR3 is CASSAGQGSTDTQYF. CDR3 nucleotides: TGTGCCAGCAGTGCTGGACAGGGAAGCACAGATACGCAGTATTTT.

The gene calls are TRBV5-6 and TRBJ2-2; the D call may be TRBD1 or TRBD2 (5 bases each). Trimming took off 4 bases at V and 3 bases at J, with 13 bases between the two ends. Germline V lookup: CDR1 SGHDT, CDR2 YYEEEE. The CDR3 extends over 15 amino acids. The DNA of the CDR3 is TGTGCCAGCAGCCCCGGGGCTAGGGACACCGGGGAGCTGTTTTTT. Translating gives CASSPGARDTGELFF. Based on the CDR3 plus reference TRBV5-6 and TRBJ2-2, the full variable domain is DAGVTQSPTHLIKTRGQQVTLRCSPKSGHDTVSWYQQALGQGPQFIFQYYEEEERQRGNFPDRFSGHQFPNYSSELNVNALLLGDSALYLCASSPGARDTGELFFGEGSRLTVL.

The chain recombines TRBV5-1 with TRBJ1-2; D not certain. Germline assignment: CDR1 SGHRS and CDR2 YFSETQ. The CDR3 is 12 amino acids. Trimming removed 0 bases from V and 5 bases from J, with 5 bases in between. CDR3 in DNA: TGCGCCAGCAGCTTGGGGCAGTATGGCTACACCTTC. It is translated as CASSLGQYGYTF.

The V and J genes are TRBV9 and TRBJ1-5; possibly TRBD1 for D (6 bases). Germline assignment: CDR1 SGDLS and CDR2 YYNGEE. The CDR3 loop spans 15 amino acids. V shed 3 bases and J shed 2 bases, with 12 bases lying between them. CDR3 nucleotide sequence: TGTGCCAGCAGCGCCAATGGGGGGCGCAATCAGCCCCAGCATTTT. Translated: CASSANGGRNQPQHF. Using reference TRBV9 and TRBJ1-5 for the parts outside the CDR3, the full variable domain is DSGVTQTPKHLITATGQRVTLRCSPRSGDLSVYWYQQSLDQGLQFLIQYYNGEERAKGNILERFSAQQFPDLHSELNLSSLELGDSALYFCASSANGGRNQPQHFGDGTRLSIL.

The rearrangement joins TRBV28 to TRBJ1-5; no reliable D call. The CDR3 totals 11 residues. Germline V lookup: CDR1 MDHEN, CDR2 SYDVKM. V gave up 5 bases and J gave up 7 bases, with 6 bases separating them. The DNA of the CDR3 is TGTGCCAGCAGTGCCGGGCAGCCCCAGCATTTT. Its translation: CASSAGQPQHF. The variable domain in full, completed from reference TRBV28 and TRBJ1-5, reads DVKVTQSSRYLVKRTGEKVFLECVQDMDHENMFWYRQDPGLGLRLIYFSYDVKMKEKGDIPEGYSVSREKKERFSLILESASTNQTSMYLCASSAGQPQHFGDGTRLSIL.

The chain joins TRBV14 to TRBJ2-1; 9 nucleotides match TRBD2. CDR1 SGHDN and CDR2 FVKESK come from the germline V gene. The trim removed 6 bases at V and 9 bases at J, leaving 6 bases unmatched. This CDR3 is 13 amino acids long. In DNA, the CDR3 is TGTGCCAGCAGACCCGCGGGAGGGGTTGAGCAGTTCTTC. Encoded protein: CASRPAGGVEQFF.

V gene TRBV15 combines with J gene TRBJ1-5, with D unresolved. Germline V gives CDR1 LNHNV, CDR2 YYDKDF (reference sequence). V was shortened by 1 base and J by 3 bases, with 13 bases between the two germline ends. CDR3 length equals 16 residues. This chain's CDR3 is CATSRVKGLNNQPQHF. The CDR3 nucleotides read TGTGCCACCAGCAGAGTTAAAGGATTAAACAATCAGCCCCAGCATTTT.

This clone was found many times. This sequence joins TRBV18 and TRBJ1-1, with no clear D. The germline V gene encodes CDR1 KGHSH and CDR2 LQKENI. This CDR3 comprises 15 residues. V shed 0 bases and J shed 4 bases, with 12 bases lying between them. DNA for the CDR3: TGTGCCAGCTCACCACCGCCCCGAGGGCCCACTGAAGCTTTCTTT. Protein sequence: CASSPPPRGPTEAFF.

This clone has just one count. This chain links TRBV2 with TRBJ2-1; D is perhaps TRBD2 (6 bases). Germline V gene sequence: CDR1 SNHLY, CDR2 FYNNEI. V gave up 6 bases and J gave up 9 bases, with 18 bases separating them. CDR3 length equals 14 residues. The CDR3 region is CASSDGTAGAEQFF. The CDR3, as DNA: TGTGCCAGCAGCGACGGGACTGCTGGGGCTGAGCAGTTCTTC.

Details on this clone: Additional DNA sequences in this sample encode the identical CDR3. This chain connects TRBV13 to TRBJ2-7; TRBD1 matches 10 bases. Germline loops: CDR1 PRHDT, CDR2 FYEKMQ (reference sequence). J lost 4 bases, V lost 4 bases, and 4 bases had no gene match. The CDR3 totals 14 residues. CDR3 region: CASSSGQGGYEQYF. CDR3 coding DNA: TGTGCCAGCAGCTCCGGACAGGGGGGGTACGAGCAGTACTTC.

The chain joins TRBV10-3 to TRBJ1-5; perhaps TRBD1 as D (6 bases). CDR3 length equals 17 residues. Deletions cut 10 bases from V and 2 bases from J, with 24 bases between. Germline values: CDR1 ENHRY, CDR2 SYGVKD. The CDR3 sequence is CARGARRPGDGNQPQHF. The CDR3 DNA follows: TGTGCCAGGGGGGCAAGGAGACCTGGAGATGGCAATCAGCCCCAGCATTTT.

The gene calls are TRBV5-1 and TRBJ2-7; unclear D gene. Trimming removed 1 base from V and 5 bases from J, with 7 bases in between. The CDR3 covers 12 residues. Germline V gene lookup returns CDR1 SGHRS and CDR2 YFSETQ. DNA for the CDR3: TGCGCCAGCAGCTTGAATATGGACGAGCAGTACTTC. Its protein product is CASSLNMDEQYF.

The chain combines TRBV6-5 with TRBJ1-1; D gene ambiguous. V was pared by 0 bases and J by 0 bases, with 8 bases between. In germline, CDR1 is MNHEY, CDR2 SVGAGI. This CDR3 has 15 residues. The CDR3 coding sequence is TGTGCCAGCAGTTACTCGAACACAGTGAACACTGAAGCTTTCTTT. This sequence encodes CASSYSNTVNTEAFF.

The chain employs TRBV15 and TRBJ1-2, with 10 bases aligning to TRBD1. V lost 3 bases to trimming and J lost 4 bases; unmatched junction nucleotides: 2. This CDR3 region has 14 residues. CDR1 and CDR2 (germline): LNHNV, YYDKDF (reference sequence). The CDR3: CATSRDRGTYGYTF. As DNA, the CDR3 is TGTGCCACCAGCAGGGACAGGGGGACCTATGGCTACACCTTC.

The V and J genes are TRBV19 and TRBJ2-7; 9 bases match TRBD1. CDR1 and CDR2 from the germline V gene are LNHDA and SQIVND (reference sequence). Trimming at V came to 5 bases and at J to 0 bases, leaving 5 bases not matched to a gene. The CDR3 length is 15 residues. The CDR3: CASSHGQGPSYEQYF. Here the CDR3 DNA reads TGTGCCAGTAGTCACGGACAGGGGCCCTCCTACGAGCAGTACTTC.

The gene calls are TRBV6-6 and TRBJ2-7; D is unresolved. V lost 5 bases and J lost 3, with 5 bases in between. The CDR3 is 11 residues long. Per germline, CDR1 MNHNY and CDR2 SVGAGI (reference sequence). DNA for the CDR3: TGTGCCAGCAGTCACCTCTACGAGCAGTACTTC. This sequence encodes CASSHLYEQYF.

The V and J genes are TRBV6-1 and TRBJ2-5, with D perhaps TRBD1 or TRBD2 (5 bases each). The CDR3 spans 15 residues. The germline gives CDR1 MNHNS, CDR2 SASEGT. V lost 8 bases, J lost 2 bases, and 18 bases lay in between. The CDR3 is CASEIGGPAQETQYF. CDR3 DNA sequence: TGTGCCAGCGAAATTGGGGGACCCGCGCAAGAGACCCAGTACTTC.

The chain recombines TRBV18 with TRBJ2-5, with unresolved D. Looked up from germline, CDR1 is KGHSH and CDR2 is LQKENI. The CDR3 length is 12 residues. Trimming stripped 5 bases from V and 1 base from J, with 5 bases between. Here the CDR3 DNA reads TGTGCCAGCTCAGAGTTCCAAGAGACCCAGTACTTC. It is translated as CASSEFQETQYF.

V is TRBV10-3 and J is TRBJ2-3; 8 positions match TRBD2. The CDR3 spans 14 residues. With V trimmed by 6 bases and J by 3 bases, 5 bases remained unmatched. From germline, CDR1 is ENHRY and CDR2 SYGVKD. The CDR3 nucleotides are TGTGCCATCAGACGCGGGGGGCCTACAGATACGCAGTATTTT. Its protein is CAIRRGGPTDTQYF.

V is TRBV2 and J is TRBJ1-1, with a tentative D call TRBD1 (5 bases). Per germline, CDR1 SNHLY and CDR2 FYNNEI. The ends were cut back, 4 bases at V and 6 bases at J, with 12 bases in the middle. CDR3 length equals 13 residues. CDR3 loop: CASSVAGFAEAFF. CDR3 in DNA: TGTGCCAGCAGTGTCGCAGGGTTCGCTGAAGCTTTCTTT.